The rows below give T cell receptor beta chains drawn from one sample of a study of T cells in Graves' hyperthyroidism and ophthalmopathy. MiXCR, run by TCRdb on the multiplex PCR reads, gives a single entry per CDR3 protein. The profile covers around 440,000 distinct CDR3 sequences, with around a sixth appearing a single time and over 12% taken by the ten largest. Sequences were obtained from blood. The receptors derive from a woman under 30 with Graves' hyperthyroidism. Both conserved end residues are part of each CDR3. The D gene is left open where the match is weak. Not every row has a clone size; where given, it reads once, few, many or a size class.

v_gene,abundance,j_gene,d_gene,CDR3aa,CDR3nt
TRBV11-2,many,TRBJ2-5,TRBD2,CASRSVPGGRGRVRETQYF,TGTGCCAGCCGCTCTGTTCCGGGGGGAAGGGGTCGCGTTAGGGAGACCCAGTACTTC
TRBV11-2,many,TRBJ1-2,-,CASSPGLTLDYGYTF,TGTGCCAGCAGCCCGGGACTGACCTTAGACTATGGCTACACCTTC
TRBV12-3/TRBV12-4,-,TRBJ1-4,-,CASAASTNEKLFF,TGTGCCAGCGCGGCTTCAACTAATGAAAAACTGTTTTTT
TRBV6-2/TRBV6-3,few,TRBJ2-5,-,CASSYTSEQETQYF,TGTGCCAGCAGTTACACCTCCGAGCAAGAGACCCAGTACTTC
TRBV29-1,-,TRBJ2-7,-,CSVVWVYEQYF,TGCAGCGTTGTTTGGGTCTACGAGCAGTACTTC
TRBV18,-,TRBJ1-1,-,CASSPPNGGRTEAFF,TGTGCCAGCTCACCTCCGAACGGGGGCCGGACTGAAGCTTTCTTT
TRBV7-3,few,TRBJ1-2,-,CASGRAGYGYTF,TGTGCCTCGGGCAGGGCCGGCTATGGCTACACCTTC
TRBV24-1,many,TRBJ2-3,TRBD1,CATSDFKTGSTDTQYF,TGTGCCACCAGTGATTTCAAGACAGGGTCCACAGATACGCAGTATTTT
TRBV4-2,-,TRBJ1-4,-,CASSQAPVGLATNEKLFF,TGTGCCAGCAGCCAGGCTCCGGTGGGACTTGCAACTAATGAAAAACTGTTTTTT
TRBV5-1,-,TRBJ2-7,-,CASSLLPGRSYEQYF,TGCGCCAGCAGCTTGCTTCCAGGGCGTTCCTACGAGCAGTACTTC
TRBV12-3/TRBV12-4,many,TRBJ1-1,-,CASSQQGFTEAFF,TGTGCCAGCAGTCAACAGGGCTTCACTGAAGCTTTCTTT
TRBV6-2/TRBV6-3,many,TRBJ1-1,TRBD1,CASSRQTGTMNTEAFF,TGTGCCAGCAGTCGTCAGACAGGGACTATGAACACTGAAGCTTTCTTT
TRBV5-1,many,TRBJ1-1,TRBD1,CASSFRTGTHTEAFF,TGCGCCAGCAGCTTCCGGACAGGTACGCACACTGAAGCTTTCTTT
TRBV28,many,TRBJ2-3,-,CASSFRRLDTDTQYF,TGTGCCAGCAGTTTTCGGAGACTAGACACAGATACGCAGTATTTT
TRBV4-2,few,TRBJ1-1,TRBD1,CASSQLTGGGTEAFF,TGTGCCAGCAGCCAACTTACAGGGGGAGGCACTGAAGCTTTCTTT
TRBV19,once,TRBJ2-7,TRBD1,CASGQGASYEQYF,TGTGCCAGCGGACAGGGGGCTTCCTACGAGCAGTACTTC
TRBV12-3/TRBV12-4,many,TRBJ1-2,-,CASRDGTNYGYTF,TGTGCCAGCAGGGACGGAACTAACTATGGCTACACCTTC
TRBV28,-,TRBJ1-5,TRBD1,CASSLSLAGGENNQPQHF,TGTGCCAGCTCACTCTCTTTGGCAGGGGGCGAGAACAATCAGCCCCAGCATTTT
TRBV10-2,many,TRBJ1-1,-,CASRQGTENTEAFF,TGCGCCAGCAGGCAGGGGACGGAGAACACTGAAGCTTTCTTT